The TCR beta chain under discussion was sequenced for a study of T cells expressing NK-cell markers. Study background: One of eight sequenced donors was HCMV-seronegative; the other seven were seropositive.

Notes on the study in general: Of CD8+ T cells, roughly 1.0-8% belonged to dominant NKG2C+ clonotypes in 5 or 6 donors. The same clonotypes also predominated in the CD3+CD56-NKG2C+ fraction of several donors.

Production of TCR beta cDNA relied on 5'RACE template switching with UMIs. TCRdb re-analyzed the 5' RACE reads; it lists each CDR3 protein once, without DNA. The sample features under 200,000 distinct CDR3 sequences, with 15% to 20% in its top ten. This CDR3 has 17 residues. Germline-derived CDR1 and CDR2 are DFQATT and SNEGSKA (reference sequence). A note on this clonotype: What it binds is not known.

The sequencing input was blood T cells: a sorted CD56 or NKG2C T cell subset, CD4+ or CD8+ T cells, or bulk PBMC T cells (not recorded which). This clonotype was sampled from a woman aged 18 to 75 in good health. The chain joins TRBV20-1 to TRBJ2-3; TCRdb reports TRBD2, a call that lacks DNA to check it against. The chain's CDR3 is CSVAGLAGHASTDTQYF.